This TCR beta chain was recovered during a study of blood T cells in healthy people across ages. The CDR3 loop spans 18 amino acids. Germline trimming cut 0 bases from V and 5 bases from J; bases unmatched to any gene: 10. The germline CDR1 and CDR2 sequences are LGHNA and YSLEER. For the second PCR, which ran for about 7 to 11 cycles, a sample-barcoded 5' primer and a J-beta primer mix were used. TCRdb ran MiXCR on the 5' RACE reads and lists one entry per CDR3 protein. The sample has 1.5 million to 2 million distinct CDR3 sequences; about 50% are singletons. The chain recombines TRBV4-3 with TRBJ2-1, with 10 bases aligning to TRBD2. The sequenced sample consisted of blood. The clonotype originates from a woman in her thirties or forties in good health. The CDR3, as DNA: TGCGCCAGCAGCCAAGAGTCGAGTCGGCTAGCGGGGGACAATGAGCAGTTCTTC. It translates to CASSQESSRLAGDNEQFF.